The subject of this entry is one TCR beta chain. Seattle-derived patients entered the study during active infection and were followed longitudinally. From germline, CDR1 is SGHDT and CDR2 YYEEEE. Trimming stripped 5 bases from V and 6 bases from J, with 12 bases between. The CDR3 covers 14 residues. Profiling relied on immunoSEQ multiplex PCR, and the TCRdb table lists in-frame clones only, not all of them. The table includes just over 300,000 clones, 85% to 90% detected once. The sample comes from a study of blood T cell repertoires in COVID-19. The sequence came from a woman in her thirties with COVID-19, enrolled during active disease. This chain links TRBV5-6 with TRBJ1-6; TRBD1 might be the D (5 bases). The sequencing input was peripheral blood. Here the CDR3 DNA reads TGTGCCAGCAGATCCCGGGGGTCTAATTCACCCCTCCACTTT. It is translated as CASRSRGSNSPLHF.